This TCR beta chain was sequenced in a study of blood T cells in healthy people across ages. Turning to the study itself: In model experiments, template switching was able to capture about one barcoded beta molecule for every two T cells that were present.

This CDR3 has 19 amino acids. Regarding the study as a whole: Estimated diversity, derived from one million T cells, was regarded as an underestimate.

Details on this clonotype: Its antigen remains unidentified.

Primed by a sample-barcoded 5' primer and a J-beta primer mix, a second PCR proceeded for roughly 7 to 12 cycles. Using its own MiXCR run on the 5' RACE reads, TCRdb lists one record per CDR3 protein. The sample includes around 820,000 distinct CDR3 sequences, approximately 25% of them seen just once. The data were also submitted as part of a second study, on T cells of mothers and their children. Per that study: Roughly 2.8 million TCR beta reads per child versus over 8 million per mother. Related mother and child pairs showed slightly greater overlap (not significant) than unrelated pairs did.

V usage is TRBV21-1 and J usage is TRBJ2-7; the D call TRBD1 from the table was never checked on the DNA. TRBV21-1 has pseudogene status. The source of this sequence is a boy aged 5-17 years in good health. Sequences were obtained from blood. The CDR3 DNA reads TGTGCCAGCAGCTTTCTGGACAGGGAAGATCCCCCTCCGACCTACGAGCAGTACTTC. This sequence encodes CASSFLDREDPPPTYEQYF.